The present entry profiles one T cell receptor beta chain with its context. Its antigen is still unknown. These data are taken from a study of T cell clusters in autoimmune cytopenias. Study at large: A median of about 50,000 TRB reads per sample yielded a median around 2,500 distinct clonotypes.

The CDR3 has 14 residues. Germline V CDR1 and CDR2: ENHRY, SYGVKD. TRB was amplified from 250 ng of peripheral blood genomic DNA per sample. Multiplex touch-down PCR amplified TRB using TRB-A and TRB-B pools in one tube. After re-calling the multiplex PCR reads, TCRdb lists one entry per CDR3 protein, DNA absent. The ten most abundant clones cover approximately 3% of a sample with approximately 12,000 distinct CDR3 sequences. Study results and caveats: Exclusive TRB clusters were 2.5 to 3.5-fold more numerous in healthy donors than in active autoimmune hepatitis. Primary autoimmune cytopenia patients seemingly lacked the physiological T cell clusters found in healthy donors.

The sequenced sample consisted of peripheral blood. This receptor was obtained from a human donor with an autoimmune cytopenia or autoimmune hepatitis (not recorded which). V is TRBV10-3 and J is TRBJ1-6; the TRBD1 assignment by TCRdb is unverifiable without DNA. The chain's CDR3 is CAISGDSNNSPLHF.